This T cell receptor beta chain originates from a study of blood T cell repertoires in COVID-19. About the study: Samples taken during acute and convalescent COVID-19 were collected in the United States, Italy and Spain. The cDNA or gDNA used as material had been derived from T cells, B-cell-depleted T cells, or PBMCs.

As handled by the study authors: Amplification of reference gene primers was used by the study to estimate nucleated cell counts. Clones were read by immunoSEQ multiplex PCR, and TCRdb kept only the in-frame ones, dropping some. V and J calls and clone size come straight from that table; D and trimming were deduced from the DNA. The table has 40,000 to 55,000 clones, more than 70% seen once. V was clipped by 5 bases and J by 4 bases; unmatched bases: 9. The CDR3 is 15 amino acids. From germline, CDR1 is SEHNR and CDR2 FQNEAQ (reference sequence). The genes are TRBV7-9 and TRBJ2-3, with 7 bases lining up with TRBD2. The sequenced sample consisted of peripheral blood. The source is a human donor in a cohort sampled during active COVID-19. The CDR3 loop reads CASSAGLVGSDTQYF. DNA for the CDR3: TGTGCCAGCAGCGCTGGACTAGTCGGCTCAGATACGCAGTATTTT.